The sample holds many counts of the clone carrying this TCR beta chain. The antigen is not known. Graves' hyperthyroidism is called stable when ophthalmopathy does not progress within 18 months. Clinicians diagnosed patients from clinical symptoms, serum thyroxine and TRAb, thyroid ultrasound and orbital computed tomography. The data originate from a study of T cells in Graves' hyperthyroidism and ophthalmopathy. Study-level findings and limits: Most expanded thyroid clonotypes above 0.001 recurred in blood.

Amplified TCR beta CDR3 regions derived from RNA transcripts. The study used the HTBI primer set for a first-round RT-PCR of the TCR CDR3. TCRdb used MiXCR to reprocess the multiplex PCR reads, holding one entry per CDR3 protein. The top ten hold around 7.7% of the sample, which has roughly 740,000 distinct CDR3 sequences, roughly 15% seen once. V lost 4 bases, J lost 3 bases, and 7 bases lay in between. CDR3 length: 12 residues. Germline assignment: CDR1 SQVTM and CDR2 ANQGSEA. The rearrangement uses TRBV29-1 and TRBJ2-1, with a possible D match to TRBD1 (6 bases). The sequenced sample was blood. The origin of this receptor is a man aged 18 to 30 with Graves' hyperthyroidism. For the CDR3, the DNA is TGCAGCGTTGTGGGACACTACAATGAGCAGTTCTTC. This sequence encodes CSVVGHYNEQFF.